The clone carrying this T cell receptor (beta chain) came up many times. Its antigen remains unknown. The CDR3 contains 17 residues. Unmatched junction bases numbered 4, after V lost 3 bases and J lost 0 bases. Germline lookup yields CDR1 MNHEY and CDR2 SMNVEV (reference sequence). The entire patient cohort was treatment-naive prior to thyroid surgery. The record originates from a study of metastatic and nonmetastatic thyroid tumors. Turning to the study itself: Repertoires of blood and of tissue (tumor or nodule) from malignant and benign thyroid patients were compared. Study-level findings and limits: In blood and tumor, TCR beta diversity was reportedly significantly higher in malignant thyroid tumors than in benign nodules.

In the original workflow: CDR3 was compared across clinicopathological groups, and the resulting differences were used to build a distant-metastasis classifier for papillary thyroid cancer. TCRdb re-clonotyped the PCR reads through MiXCR. These V and J calls originate from TCRdb's pipeline instead of the authors' own analysis. The sample has 25,000 to 30,000 clones; 16% are singletons. The sample comprised blood. The sequence was obtained from a female donor with papillary thyroid cancer or a benign thyroid nodule (not recorded which). Some clones in this sample may be carry-over from other donors' samples. This chain connects TRBV27 to TRBJ2-1; 11 nucleotides line up with TRBD2. CDR3 sequence: CASSFSGRAISYNEQFF. The CDR3 nucleotides are TGTGCCAGCAGTTTTAGCGGGAGGGCCATCTCCTACAATGAGCAGTTCTTC.